Listed below are T cell receptor beta chains from one sample, sequenced in a study of CD8+CD57+ T cells in acquired aplastic anemia. TCRdb re-called the reads with MiXCR, one entry per CDR3 protein. The sample shows roughly 420,000 distinct CDR3 sequences, roughly 68% of them seen only once. Sample: sorted CD4+, CD8+, or CD8+CD57+ T cells (not recorded which) from PBMCs. The receptors were gathered from a human donor in good health, serving as a control. The CDR3 runs from the conserved cysteine through the conserved F or W. Fields, in order: clone size, D gene, J gene, V gene, CDR3 protein, CDR3 DNA. A D gene is named only where the DNA matches it firmly. The size of a clone is reported for some rows only, either as once, few or many, or as a class for expanded clones.

.,.,TRBJ2-7,TRBV10-2,CASNDGGYKQYF,TGTGCCAGCAATGACGGGGGCTACAAGCAGTACTTC
.,.,TRBJ2-1,TRBV5-1,CASSAIRGSRGPYNEQFF,TGCGCCAGCAGCGCCATAAGGGGTTCCAGGGGCCCTTACAATGAGCAGTTCTTC
once,TRBD2,TRBJ2-5,TRBV29-1,CSVKRGGQETQYF,TGCAGCGTTAAGCGGGGGGGCCAAGAGACCCAGTACTTC
.,TRBD2,TRBJ2-5,TRBV10-2,CASSPPSGGRPETQYF,TGCGCCAGCAGTCCCCCCAGCGGGGGGCGTCCGGAGACCCAGTACTTC
many,.,TRBJ2-1,TRBV10-3,CAIRGLPNEQFF,TGTGCCATCAGGGGACTCCCCAATGAGCAGTTCTTC
.,.,TRBJ1-2,TRBV20-1,CSARGTNQPPF,TGCAGTGCGCGAGGGACCAATCAGCCCCCCTTC
.,TRBD2,TRBJ2-1,TRBV7-9,CASSPTQSGSRYEQFF,TGTGCCAGCAGCCCTACCCAAAGCGGGAGTAGGTATGAGCAGTTCTTC
.,.,TRBJ1-2,TRBV12-3/TRBV12-4,CASRRGQLYGYTF,TGTGCCAGCAGACGCGGGCAGCTCTATGGCTACACCTTC
once,TRBD2,TRBJ2-7,TRBV14,CASSQATSGGAGDYEQYF,TGTGCCAGCAGCCAAGCGACTAGCGGGGGGGCAGGAGACTACGAGCAGTACTTC
.,.,TRBJ1-5,TRBV6-2/TRBV6-3,CASSYSNRKYSNQPQHF,TGTGCCAGCAGTTACTCGAACAGAAAATATAGCAATCAGCCCCAGCATTTT
.,.,TRBJ1-2,TRBV20-1,CSARDVSSGDTF,TGCAGTGCTAGAGATGTGAGCTCGGGGGACACCTTC
once,.,TRBJ2-1,TRBV20-1,CSASGGPSSYNEQFF,TGCAGTGCTAGCGGGGGGCCTAGCTCCTACAATGAGCAGTTCTTC
.,.,TRBJ2-7,TRBV7-3,CASSRYGSSNQPQYF,TGTGCCAGCAGCCGTTACGGGAGCAGCAATCAGCCCCAGTACTTC
.,.,TRBJ2-1,TRBV19,CASQVGDNYNEQFF,TGTGCCAGCCAAGTGGGGGACAATTACAATGAGCAGTTCTTC
.,.,TRBJ2-7,TRBV9,CASSVEEARYEQF,TGTGCCAGCAGCGTAGAGGAGGCCCGCTACGAGCAGTTC
.,.,TRBJ1-6,TRBV5-1,CASSLPSPKPNSLLHF,TGCGCCAGCAGCTTGCCGTCACCCAAACCTAATTCACTCCTCCACTTT
few,TRBD2,TRBJ2-1,TRBV15,CATTRGGLNEQFF,TGTGCCACCACCCGCGGGGGGCTCAATGAGCAGTTCTTC
many,.,TRBJ1-6,TRBV6-1,CASSEGGAIQNSPLHF,TGTGCCAGCAGTGAAGGGGGGGCTATCCAAAATTCACCCCTCCACTTT
.,TRBD1,TRBJ2-5,TRBV5-1,CASGRTGGKDF,TGCGCCAGCGGTAGGACAGGGGGCAAGGACTTC
once,.,TRBJ1-6,TRBV10-1,CASSEWAGAALPLHF,TGCGCCAGCAGTGAATGGGCAGGGGCAGCTTTACCCCTCCACTTT
.,TRBD1,TRBJ2-1,TRBV12-3/TRBV12-4,CASSKSTRTGNNEQFF,TGTGCCAGCAGTAAGTCGACTAGGACAGGGAACAATGAGCAGTTCTTC
.,.,TRBJ2-2,TRBV7-3,CATRRDKTAGELFF,TGTGCCACCAGGCGGGACAAAACCGCCGGGGAGCTGTTTTTT
.,TRBD1,TRBJ2-7,TRBV7-8,CASSFGTGGRTYEQYF,TGTGCCAGCAGCTTCGGGACAGGGGGCAGAACCTACGAGCAGTACTTC
.,TRBD2,TRBJ2-5,TRBV29-1,CSVGTSGGAETQYF,TGCAGCGTTGGAACTAGCGGGGGGGCAGAGACCCAGTACTTC
.,.,TRBJ1-1,TRBV19,CASSSVWGGNTEAFF,TGTGCCAGTTCGAGTGTCTGGGGAGGGAACACTGAAGCTTTCTTT
once,.,TRBJ1-2,TRBV10-3,CAMTSGQGNGNTF,TGTGCCATGACCTCCGGGCAGGGGAACGGCAACACCTTC
.,TRBD1,TRBJ2-1,TRBV12-3/TRBV12-4,CASSLTGHYEQLF,TGTGCCAGCAGTTTGACAGGGCACTATGAGCAGCTCTTC